This T cell receptor beta chain was retrieved from a study of regulatory T cells in long-lasting Graves disease (TCRdb year 2021). With regard to the full study: Newly diagnosed Graves' disease patients had taken antithyroid drugs for less than 3 months. Peripheral blood TCR sequencing and RNA sequencing compared persistent Graves' disease patients with newly diagnosed Graves' disease patients. The study was conducted in China and was registered as a clinical trial. TCR sequencing covered around 13 persistent and 20 newly diagnosed Graves' disease patients, approximately 33 samples in total. Study-wide findings and limitations: The authors acknowledged the small sample size as a limitation that may reduce accuracy. More public clonotypes were shared among persistent patients (roughly 2,700) than among newly diagnosed patients (roughly 1,000). Sequencing and analysis were restricted to the TCR beta chain. The study examined only peripheral blood because the primary lesion, thyroid tissue, could not be accessed. Lower TCR Shannon entropy and fewer highly expanded clones were observed in persistent Graves' disease patients than in newly diagnosed patients, which suggested clonal expansion. TRBV28, TRBJ1-2 and TRBJ2-5 were preferentially used in persistent disease, while TRBV20-1 and TRBJ2-1 were favored in newly diagnosed disease.

This clonotype was found once. Its recognized antigen is unknown. Within one base of it there is no much larger clone, and no base qualities were kept. One read alone is weak evidence. V loses 6 bases of germline sequence and J loses 7 bases, and the interval between the two ends is 22 bases. Sequences KGHSH (CDR1) and LQKENI (CDR2) are obtained from the germline V gene. The CDR3 measures 15 amino acids from cysteine to phenylalanine. This entry keeps only the CDR3 DNA: 45 bases, framed from base 1. The sample's time point, from its label and the paper: newly diagnosed GD, antithyroid drugs for less than 3 months. For both TCR sequencing and RNA sequencing, RNA was extracted from PBMCs using TRIzol. The diagnosis of Graves' disease was made according to American Thyroid Association guidelines. Patients for the study were recruited at an endocrinology department in Xi'an, China. Each patient gave roughly 8.4 milliliters of peripheral blood, collected in an EDTA anticoagulant tube. PBMCs were isolated by Ficoll Paque Plus density gradient separation without further T cell sorting. An Agilent 2100 Bioanalyzer and agarose gel were used to check RNA quality, while a NanoDrop 2000 measured RNA concentration.

The library was made by multiplex PCR. Sequencing instrument: Illumina HiSeq 4000. iRepertoire HTBI primers and Arm-PCR amplification of CDR3 regions were used to construct TCR beta libraries. Gel purification was performed on PCR products prior to sequencing. As for the original processing: A total of some 65 TRBV and approximately 15 TRBJ segments were identified across samples and were used for gene usage analysis of CDR3 amino acid clonotypes. COPE and FqMerger were used to merge the filtered high-quality paired reads into contigs. BLAST was used to align contigs to IMGT TRBV, TRBD and TRBJ reference genes, with CDR3 defined following IMGT. Clonotypes above 0.1% frequency were classified as highly expanded clones. Repertoire diversity was measured by Shannon entropy, and V-J evenness by the Gini coefficient. Public clonotypes were defined as clonotypes shared by more than one individual. TCRdb passed the public sequencing reads through fastp at Q25 and MiXCR, retaining productive beta sequences. Here each entry gathers all rows of one CDR3 protein and keeps the most common genes and DNA. The V and J calls reflect TCRdb's pipeline rather than the authors' work. This sample comprises some 350,000 distinct CDR3 sequences, about 17% of them detected only once. The ten largest clones take up 20% to 25% of the sample.

These data also featured in a second study, about T cells in Graves' hyperthyroidism and ophthalmopathy. The second paper states: Stable Graves' hyperthyroidism was defined as the absence of progression to ophthalmopathy over 18 months of follow-up. Hyperthyroidism patients were newly diagnosed, with disease duration under 2 months, and aged 18 to 65 years. The study excluded patients with uncontrolled infections, other autoimmune diseases, pregnancy or lactation. Diagnoses were established on the basis of clinical symptoms, serum thyroxine and TRAb, thyroid ultrasound, and orbital computed tomography. The first round of RT-PCR for the TCR CDR3 was performed with the HTBI primer set and the Qiagen OneStep RT-PCR kit. Most expanded thyroid clonotypes (frequency above 0.001) were also detected in blood, a finding suggesting that blood repertoires may reflect thyroid immune responses. In cross-validation, a model built on a 13 V-J signature told ophthalmopathy apart from stable hyperthyroidism with just under 90% sensitivity and roughly 81% specificity, and in testing the same model reached 80%/75%. During validation, the model predicted progression to ophthalmopathy a median of about 6.3 months ahead of onset, with more than 55% sensitivity and almost 75% specificity. TCR V-J signatures able to tell the groups apart were searched for in a discovery cohort of more than 90 patients, of whom more than 40 had Graves' ophthalmopathy and 55 to 65 had stable Graves' hyperthyroidism. Whether ophthalmopathy could be predicted prospectively was tested in an independent validation cohort made up of 18 hyperthyroidism patients plus 17 patients who later progressed to ophthalmopathy. For training and testing, the 80 to 100 patients in the discovery cohort were randomly divided in a 7:3 ratio. Thyroid tissue and blood T-cell repertoires from six Graves' hyperthyroidism patients were also compared in the study. Following sampling, methimazole starting at 30 mg daily was given to hyperthyroidism patients, and high-dose intravenous methylprednisolone was given to ophthalmopathy patients. Libraries were constructed in a second round of multiplex PCR, after which size selection and purification were carried out. The libraries were sequenced on an Illumina HiSeq2000 using paired-end 100 bp reads. SOAPnuke was used to process the raw data, removing reads that contained adapters or uncalled bases, had a mean Phred below 15, or lacked an exact match to the constant primer or identifier. High-quality paired reads were merged using COPE v1.2.5, and each unique nucleotide sequence was defined as a clonotype. MiTCR v1.1 was used to align the clonotypes against IMGT TRBV, TRBD and TRBJ reference segments. Only V-J combinations with frequency above 0.0001, covering about 99% of repertoires, were analysed. A TCS score was defined as the ratio between F50 (clonal expansion) and ExV (chaos), using BLOSUM62-based TCRdist between CDR3 peptides within each V-J. Welch's t-statistics and random forest reduced approximately 520 V-J features to 10 to 15, which were used in a naive Bayes classifier (R e1071). No statistical method was used to fix the sample size in advance, and group allocation was not hidden from the investigators. The paper reports TCR Vbeta CDR3 sequencing of fewer than 150 peripheral blood samples: under 45 ophthalmopathy, fewer than 85 hyperthyroidism and approximately 17 progressor patients.

The receptor was derived from a woman aged 18-29 years with Graves disease. Donor details come from another sample of the same person, matched by shared clones. Material: peripheral blood mononuclear cells (PBMCs), obtained at new diagnosis, from a patient treated with antithyroid drugs. The V gene is TRBV18 and the J gene is TRBJ2-7; the D gene remains uncertain. The nucleotides are TGTGCCAGCTCCCCCGAGTGGCCTAGGTCGAGGGAGCAGTACTTC. Translated, this gives CASSPEWPRSREQYF. Extended through the reference TRBV18 and TRBJ2-7 proteins, this CDR3 yields the full variable domain: NAGVMQNPRHLVRRRGQEARLRCSPMKGHSHVYWYRQLPEEGLKFMVYLQKENIIDESGMPKERFSAEFPKEGPSILRIQQVVRGDSAAYFCASSPEWPRSREQYFGPGTRLTVT.